This T cell receptor beta chain emerged from a study of T cell responses to AZD1222 COVID-19 vaccine. Clones were read by immunoSEQ multiplex PCR, and TCRdb kept only the in-frame ones, dropping some. This table has tens of thousands of clones, roughly nine tenths appearing once. This CDR3 is built from 15 residues. Trimming cost V 1 base and J 4 bases; bases outside gene matches: 4. CDR1 and CDR2 (germline): SGHVS, FNYEAQ. The clonotype was recovered from an adult who received the AZD1222 COVID-19 vaccine. The material sequenced was peripheral blood, taken 28 days after the second AZD1222 dose. The rearrangement uses TRBV7-6 and TRBJ2-1; TRBD2 matches at 7 bases. CDR3 DNA sequence: TGTGCCAGCAGCTTAGTGGGAGGGCCATACAATGAGCAGTTCTTC. Translated, it gives CASSLVGGPYNEQFF.